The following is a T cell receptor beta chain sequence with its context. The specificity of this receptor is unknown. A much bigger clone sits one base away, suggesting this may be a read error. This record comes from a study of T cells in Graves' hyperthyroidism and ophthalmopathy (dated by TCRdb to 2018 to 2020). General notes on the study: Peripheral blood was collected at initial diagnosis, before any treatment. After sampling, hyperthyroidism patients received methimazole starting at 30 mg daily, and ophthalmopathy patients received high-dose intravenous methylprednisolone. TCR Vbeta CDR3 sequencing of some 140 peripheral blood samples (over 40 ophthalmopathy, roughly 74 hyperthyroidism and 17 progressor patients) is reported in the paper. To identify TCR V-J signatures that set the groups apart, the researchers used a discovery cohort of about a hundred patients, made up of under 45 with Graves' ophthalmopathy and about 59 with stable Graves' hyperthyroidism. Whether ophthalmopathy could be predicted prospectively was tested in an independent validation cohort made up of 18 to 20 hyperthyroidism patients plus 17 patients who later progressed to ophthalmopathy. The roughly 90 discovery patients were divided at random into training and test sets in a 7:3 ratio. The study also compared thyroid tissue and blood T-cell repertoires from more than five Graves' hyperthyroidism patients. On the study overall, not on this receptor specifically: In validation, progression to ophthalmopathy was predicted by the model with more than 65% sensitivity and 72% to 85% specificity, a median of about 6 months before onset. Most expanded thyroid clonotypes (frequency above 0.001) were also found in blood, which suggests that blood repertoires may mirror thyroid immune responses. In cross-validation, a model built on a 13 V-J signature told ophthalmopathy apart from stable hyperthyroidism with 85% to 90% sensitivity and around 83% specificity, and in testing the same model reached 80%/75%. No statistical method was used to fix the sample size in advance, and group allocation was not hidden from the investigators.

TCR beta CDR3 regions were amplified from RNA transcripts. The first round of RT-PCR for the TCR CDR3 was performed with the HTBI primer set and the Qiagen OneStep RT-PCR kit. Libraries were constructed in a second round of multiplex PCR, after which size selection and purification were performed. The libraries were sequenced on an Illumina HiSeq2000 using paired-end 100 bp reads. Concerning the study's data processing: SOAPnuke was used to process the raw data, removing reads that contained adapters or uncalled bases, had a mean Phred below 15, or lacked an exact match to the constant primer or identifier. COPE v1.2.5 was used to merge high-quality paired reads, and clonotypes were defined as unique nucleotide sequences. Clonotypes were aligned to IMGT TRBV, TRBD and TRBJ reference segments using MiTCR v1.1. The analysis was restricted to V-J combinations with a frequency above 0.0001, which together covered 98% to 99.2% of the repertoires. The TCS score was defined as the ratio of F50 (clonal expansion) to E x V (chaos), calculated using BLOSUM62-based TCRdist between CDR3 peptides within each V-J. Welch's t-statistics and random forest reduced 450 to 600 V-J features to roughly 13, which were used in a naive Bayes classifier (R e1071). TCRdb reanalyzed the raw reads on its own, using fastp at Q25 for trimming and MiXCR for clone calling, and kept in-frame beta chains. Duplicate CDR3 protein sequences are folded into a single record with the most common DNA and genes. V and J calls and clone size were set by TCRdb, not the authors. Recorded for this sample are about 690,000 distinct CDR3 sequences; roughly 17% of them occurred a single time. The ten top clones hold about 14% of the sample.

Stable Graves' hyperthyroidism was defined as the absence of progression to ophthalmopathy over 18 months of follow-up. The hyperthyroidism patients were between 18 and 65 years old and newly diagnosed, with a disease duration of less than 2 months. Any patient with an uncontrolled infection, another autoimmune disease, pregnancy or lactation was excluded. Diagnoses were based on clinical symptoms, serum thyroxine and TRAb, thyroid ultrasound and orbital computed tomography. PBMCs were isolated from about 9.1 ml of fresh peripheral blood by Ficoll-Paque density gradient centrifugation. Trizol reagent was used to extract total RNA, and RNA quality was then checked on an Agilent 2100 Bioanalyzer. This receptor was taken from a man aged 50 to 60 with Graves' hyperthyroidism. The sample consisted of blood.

The CDR3 in this case is CASRGEQPDQPQHF. In nucleotide form, the sequence is TGTGCCAGCAGGGGAGAACAGCCAGATCAGCCCCAGCATTTT. The rearranged segments are TRBV2 and TRBJ1-5, with the D gene call left open. CDR3 length: 14 amino acids, cysteine to phenylalanine. The CDR3 DNA has 42 bases and is translated from base 1. In the germline V gene, CDR1 corresponds to SNHLY and CDR2 to FYNNEI. V is reduced by 6 bases and J by 5 bases, leaving a spacing of 14 bases between them.